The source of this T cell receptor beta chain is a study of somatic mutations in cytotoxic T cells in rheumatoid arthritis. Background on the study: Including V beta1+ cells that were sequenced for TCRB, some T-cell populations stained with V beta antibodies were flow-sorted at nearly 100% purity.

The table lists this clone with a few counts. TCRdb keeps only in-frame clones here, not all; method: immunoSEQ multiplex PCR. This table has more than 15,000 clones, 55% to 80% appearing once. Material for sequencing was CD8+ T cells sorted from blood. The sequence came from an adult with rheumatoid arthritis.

CDR3 sequence reads: CASSEWGTTSTNEKLFF. The CDR3 DNA sequence: TGTGCCAGCAGTGAGTGGGGGACAACTTCAACTAATGAAAAACTGTTTTTT. V gene TRBV2 combines with J gene TRBJ1-4; maybe TRBD1 (6 bases). Germline V gene lookup returns CDR1 SNHLY and CDR2 FYNNEI. CDR3 size: 17 residues. Trimming removed 3 bases from V and 0 bases from J, with 14 bases in between.